Listed below are T cell receptor beta chains from one sample, sequenced in a study of beta chain features in type 1 diabetes. Profiled with immunoSEQ multiplex PCR; TCRdb holds only in-frame clones, not every one. The data show hundreds of thousands of clones, roughly an eighth seen once. What was sequenced was naive CD4+ T cells from blood. The source of these receptors is a woman in her forties in good health. Both conserved end residues are part of each CDR3. A D gene is named only where the DNA matches it firmly. The size field is filled for only some rows; it gives once, few, many or a size class.

v_gene	d_gene	abundance	j_gene	CDR3aa	CDR3nt
TRBV12-5	NA	NA	TRBJ2-7	CASGLLAHTGTPYEQYF	TGTGCTAGTGGTTTGCTAGCGCACACCGGAACCCCCTACGAGCAGTACTTC
TRBV7-9	NA	NA	TRBJ2-5	CASSGKTGDLYQETQYF	TGTGCCAGCAGCGGTAAGACAGGCGATCTGTACCAAGAGACCCAGTACTTC
TRBV25-1	NA	few	TRBJ2-3	CASSVTGSGTDTQYF	TGTGCCAGCAGTGTTACGGGGAGTGGTACAGATACGCAGTATTTT
TRBV2	TRBD2	few	TRBJ2-7	CASSDWTSGEYEQYF	TGTGCCAGCAGTGATTGGACTAGCGGGGAATACGAGCAGTACTTC
TRBV4-1	NA	NA	TRBJ2-7	CASSLDRAPDYEQYF	TGCGCCAGCAGCCTCGACAGAGCCCCGGATTACGAGCAGTACTTC
TRBV18	NA	NA	TRBJ1-1	CASSHSEGAEAFF	TGTGCCAGCTCCCATTCGGAGGGCGCTGAAGCTTTCTTT
TRBV5-4	NA	NA	TRBJ2-2	CASSLGGGNTGELFF	TGTGCCAGCAGCTTGGGAGGGGGGAACACCGGGGAGCTGTTTTTT
TRBV27	NA	NA	TRBJ2-5	CASAPLGAKETQYF	TGTGCCAGCGCCCCCCTGGGAGCGAAAGAGACCCAGTACTTC
TRBV2	NA	NA	TRBJ2-1	CASKLPGVVEQFF	TGTGCCAGCAAGTTACCCGGGGTGGTTGAGCAGTTCTTC
TRBV4-2	NA	few	TRBJ1-5	CASSQDIGLGGPVKEPQHF	TGTGCCAGCAGCCAAGATATCGGACTTGGGGGCCCCGTGAAGGAGCCCCAGCATTTT
TRBV23-1	NA	NA	TRBJ1-4	CASSQSRGHLVFETNEKLFF	TGCGCCAGCAGTCAATCGAGGGGACATCTTGTATTCGAAACTAATGAAAAACTGTTTTTT
TRBV7-2	TRBD2	few	TRBJ2-5	CASNGGRGAKETQYF	TGTGCCAGCAACGGGGGGCGGGGGGCCAAGGAGACCCAGTACTTC
TRBV6-6	NA	few	TRBJ2-3	CASSFGLDTQYF	TGTGCCAGCAGTTTCGGACTAGATACGCAGTATTTT
TRBV11-2	NA	NA	TRBJ1-1	CASSLGTANTEAFF	TGTGCCAGCAGCTTAGGGACAGCGAACACTGAAGCTTTCTTT
TRBV6-1	NA	NA	TRBJ2-4	CAGALGGYENIQYF	TGTGCCGGCGCGTTGGGGGGATACGAAAACATTCAGTACTTC
TRBV9	TRBD2	few	TRBJ2-3	CASSPGRLAGSDTQYF	TGTGCCAGCAGCCCCGGACGTCTAGCGGGGTCAGATACGCAGTATTTT
TRBV4-1	NA	few	TRBJ2-2	CASSQGRGNTGELFF	TGCGCCAGCAGCCAAGGAAGGGGGAACACCGGGGAGCTGTTTTTT
TRBV5-1	TRBD1	NA	TRBJ2-3	CASRTGSTDTQYF	TGCGCCAGCAGGACAGGGAGCACAGATACGCAGTATTTT
TRBV7-2	NA	NA	TRBJ2-5	CASSLVVAETQYF	TGTGCCAGCAGCTTAGTCGTGGCCGAGACCCAGTACTTC
TRBV6-6	TRBD1	NA	TRBJ2-5	CASRDAGQGKETQYF	TGTGCCAGCAGAGACGCGGGACAGGGTAAAGAGACCCAGTACTTC
TRBV2	NA	NA	TRBJ1-5	CASSDRGQPQHF	TGTGCCAGCAGTGATCGGGGGCAGCCCCAGCATTTT
TRBV2	NA	few	TRBJ2-5	CASSAGTYQETQYF	TGTGCCAGCAGTGCAGGGACATACCAAGAGACCCAGTACTTC
TRBV20-1	NA	NA	TRBJ1-1	CSAAGAFF	TGCAGTGCCGCGGGGGCTTTCTTT
TRBV7-6	NA	NA	TRBJ1-5	CASSPQGYSNQPQHF	TGTGCCAGCAGCCCCCAGGGGTATAGCAATCAGCCCCAGCATTTT
TRBV4-1	TRBD1	NA	TRBJ2-7	CASSQGPRDRILYEQYF	TGCGCCAGCAGCCAAGGTCCCCGGGACAGAATTTTATACGAGCAGTACTTC
TRBV5-1	TRBD1	NA	TRBJ1-2	CASSPWTGGGYGYTF	TGCGCCAGCAGCCCCTGGACAGGGGGAGGCTATGGCTACACCTTC
TRBV5-4	NA	few	TRBJ1-1	CASRVQGNTEAFF	TGTGCCAGCAGAGTCCAGGGGAACACTGAAGCTTTCTTT
TRBV9	TRBD2	few	TRBJ2-3	CASSVDPPGGVTDTQYF	TGTGCCAGCAGCGTAGACCCCCCGGGGGGGGTCACAGATACGCAGTATTTT
TRBV5-1	NA	few	TRBJ2-1	CASSLRAGSLSYNEQFF	TGCGCCAGCAGCTTGAGGGCGGGATCCCTATCTTACAATGAGCAGTTCTTC
TRBV4-2	TRBD2	few	TRBJ2-7	CASSQASGGGGLLYEQYF	TGTGCCAGCAGCCAAGCTAGCGGGGGAGGAGGCCTACTCTACGAGCAGTACTTC
TRBV11-2	NA	few	TRBJ2-3	CASSLRGSSTDTQYF	TGTGCCAGCAGCTTACGGGGGTCCAGCACAGATACGCAGTATTTT
TRBV7-6	NA	few	TRBJ1-4	CASSLKQSEKLFF	TGTGCCAGCAGCTTAAAACAGAGCGAAAAACTGTTTTTT
TRBV5-1	TRBD1	NA	TRBJ1-2	CASSSRQGANGYTF	TGCGCCAGCAGCTCCCGACAGGGCGCCAATGGCTACACCTTC
TRBV7-2	NA	few	TRBJ1-1	CASSLGPGTMNTEAFF	TGTGCCAGCAGCTTAGGCCCCGGGACAATGAACACTGAAGCTTTCTTT
TRBV10-3	TRBD2	few	TRBJ2-5	CAISPGLAAQETQYF	TGTGCCATCAGCCCAGGACTAGCGGCACAAGAGACCCAGTACTTC
TRBV5-1	NA	few	TRBJ1-5	CASSLGENQPQHF	TGCGCCAGCAGCTTGGGAGAAAATCAGCCCCAGCATTTT
TRBV10-2	TRBD1	NA	TRBJ1-2	CASRSTGQIPRYTF	TGCGCCAGCAGATCAACGGGACAGATCCCTCGCTACACCTTC
TRBV5-8	NA	NA	TRBJ1-2	CASSLDTASNYGYTF	TGTGCCAGCAGCTTGGATACAGCCTCTAACTATGGCTACACCTTC
TRBV6-5	TRBD1	NA	TRBJ1-1	CASSYAGTGNTEAFF	TGTGCCAGCAGTTACGCCGGGACAGGGAACACTGAAGCTTTCTTT
TRBV9	NA	few	TRBJ1-2	CASNLDYGYTF	TGTGCCAGCAACCTAGACTATGGCTACACCTTC
TRBV15	TRBD1	NA	TRBJ1-2	CATSTPGQGHGYTF	TGTGCCACCAGCACCCCGGGACAGGGTCATGGCTACACCTTC
TRBV5-4	TRBD1	NA	TRBJ1-1	CASSRTGINTEAFF	TGTGCCAGCAGCCGGACAGGCATCAACACTGAAGCTTTCTTT
TRBV6-6	TRBD1	NA	TRBJ1-1	CASNRQGTQIGSEAFF	TGTGCCAGCAATAGACAGGGGACACAAATCGGGAGTGAAGCTTTCTTT
TRBV5-1	NA	few	TRBJ2-1	CASSLELASYNEQFF	TGCGCCAGCAGCTTGGAACTAGCATCCTACAATGAGCAGTTCTTC
TRBV4-2	TRBD1	NA	TRBJ1-6	CASSQDGGQSSPLHF	TGTGCCAGCAGCCAAGATGGGGGACAGTCTTCACCCCTCCACTTT
TRBV5-4	NA	NA	TRBJ2-1	CASNSPNEQFF	TGTGCCAGCAACAGTCCAAATGAGCAGTTCTTC
TRBV19	NA	few	TRBJ2-5	CASSMMPGNQETQYF	TGTGCCAGTAGTATGATGCCGGGGAACCAAGAGACCCAGTACTTC
TRBV2	TRBD2	few	TRBJ2-5	CASSVRLAILETQYF	TGTGCCAGCAGTGTCCGACTAGCTATTTTGGAGACCCAGTACTTC